A single T cell receptor beta chain is shown here with its context. Its target is not known. The germline gives CDR1 SGHAT, CDR2 FQNNGV. The CDR3 loop spans 15 amino acids. V shed 1 base and J 6 bases; nucleotides not matched to a gene: 4. The source of the sample is a study of blood T cells in healthy people across ages. Study findings and constraints: Unsorted PBMC input precluded a conclusive naive versus antigen-experienced comparison. From one million sequenced T cells, diversity estimates were lower bounds.

Primed by a sample-barcoded 5' primer and a J-beta primer mix, a second PCR proceeded for roughly 6 to 12 cycles. No fewer than 2.5 million CDR3-containing paired-end reads came from each sample. TCRdb ran MiXCR on the 5' RACE reads and lists one entry per CDR3 protein. In the table there are 600,000 or so distinct CDR3 sequences, under 55% of which are singletons. The chain couples TRBV11-2 to TRBJ2-3, with 10 bases aligning to TRBD2. This TCR came from a man older than 75 in good health. Sequences were obtained from blood. The CDR3 region is CASSLALAGVDTQYF. In DNA, the CDR3 is TGTGCCAGCAGCTTAGCTCTAGCGGGAGTTGATACGCAGTATTTT. Together with reference TRBV11-2 and TRBJ2-3, the CDR3 gives the full variable domain: EAGVAQSPRYKIIEKRQSVAFWCNPISGHATLYWYQQILGQGPKLLIQFQNNGVVDDSQLPKDRFSAERLKGVDSTLKIQPAKLEDSAVYLCASSLALAGVDTQYFGPGTRLTVL.